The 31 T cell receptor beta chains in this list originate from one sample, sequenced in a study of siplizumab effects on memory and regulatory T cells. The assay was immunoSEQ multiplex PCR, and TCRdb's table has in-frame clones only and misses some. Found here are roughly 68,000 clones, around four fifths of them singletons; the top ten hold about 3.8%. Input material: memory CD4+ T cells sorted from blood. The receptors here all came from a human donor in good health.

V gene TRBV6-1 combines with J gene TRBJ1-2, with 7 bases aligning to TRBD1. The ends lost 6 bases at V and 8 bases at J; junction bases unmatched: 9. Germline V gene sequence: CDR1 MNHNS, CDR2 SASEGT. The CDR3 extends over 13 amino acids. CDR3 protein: CASRTGQLYGYTF. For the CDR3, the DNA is TGTGCCAGCAGGACGGGACAGTTATACGGCTACACCTTC.

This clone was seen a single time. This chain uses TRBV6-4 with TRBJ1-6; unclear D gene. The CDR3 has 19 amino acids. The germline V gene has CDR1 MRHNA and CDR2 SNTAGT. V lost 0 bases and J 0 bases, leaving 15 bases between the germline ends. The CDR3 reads CASSDSEASRSSYNSPLHF. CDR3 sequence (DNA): TGTGCCAGCAGTGACTCGGAGGCGAGCCGCAGCTCCTATAATTCACCCCTCCACTTT.

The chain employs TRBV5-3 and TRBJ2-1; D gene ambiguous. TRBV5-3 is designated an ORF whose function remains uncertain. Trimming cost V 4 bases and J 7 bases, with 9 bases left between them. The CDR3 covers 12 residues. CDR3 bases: TGTGCCAGAAGCCTTTTCGTGAATGAGCAGTTCTTC. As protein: CARSLFVNEQFF.

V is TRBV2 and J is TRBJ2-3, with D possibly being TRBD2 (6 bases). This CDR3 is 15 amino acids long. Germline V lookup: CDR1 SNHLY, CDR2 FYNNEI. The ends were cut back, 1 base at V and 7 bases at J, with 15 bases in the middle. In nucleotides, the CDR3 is TGTGCCAGCAGTGAAGGACGCGGGGCTTTTCATACGCAGTATTTT. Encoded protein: CASSEGRGAFHTQYF.

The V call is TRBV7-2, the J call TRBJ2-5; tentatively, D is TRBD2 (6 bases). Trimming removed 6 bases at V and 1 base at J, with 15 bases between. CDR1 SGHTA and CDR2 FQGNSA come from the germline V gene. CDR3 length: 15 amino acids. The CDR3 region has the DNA TGTGCCAGCAGAGAGGGTCCGGGACTCCAAGAGACCCAGTACTTC. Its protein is CASREGPGLQETQYF.

CDR3 nucleotides: TGTGCCAGCAGTTTACCCGGACAGGGGGAGACCCAGTACTTC. Amino acid sequence: CASSLPGQGETQYF. The V gene is TRBV28, the J gene TRBJ2-5; 9 bases are a match to TRBD1. The CDR3 consists of 14 residues. Losses at the gene ends were 2 bases for V and 5 bases for J; bases not matched to a gene: 3. CDR1 and CDR2 from the germline V gene are MDHEN and SYDVKM.

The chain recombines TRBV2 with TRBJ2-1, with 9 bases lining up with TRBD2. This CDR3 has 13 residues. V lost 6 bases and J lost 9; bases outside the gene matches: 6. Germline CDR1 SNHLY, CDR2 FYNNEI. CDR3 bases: TGTGCCAGCAGGGCTAGCGGGGTAATTGAGCAGTTCTTC. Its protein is CASRASGVIEQFF.

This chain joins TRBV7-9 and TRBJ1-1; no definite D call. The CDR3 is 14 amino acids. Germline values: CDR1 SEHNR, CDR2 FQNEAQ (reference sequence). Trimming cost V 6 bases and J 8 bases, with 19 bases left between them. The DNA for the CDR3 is TGTGCCAGCAGTCCTCAGGTTTCTGTCCCGGAAGCTTTCTTT. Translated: CASSPQVSVPEAFF.

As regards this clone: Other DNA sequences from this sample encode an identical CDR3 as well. The CDR3 DNA sequence: TGTGCCAGCAGCGTAGGACAGGGAGGCTACGAGCAGTACTTC. Amino acids: CASSVGQGGYEQYF. The J gene is TRBJ2-7, the V gene TRBV9, with TRBD1 as a possible D gene (7 bases). The germline CDR1 and CDR2 sequences are SGDLS and YYNGEE. The CDR3 sequence is 14 residues long. Deletions cut 0 bases from V and 3 bases from J, with 10 bases between.

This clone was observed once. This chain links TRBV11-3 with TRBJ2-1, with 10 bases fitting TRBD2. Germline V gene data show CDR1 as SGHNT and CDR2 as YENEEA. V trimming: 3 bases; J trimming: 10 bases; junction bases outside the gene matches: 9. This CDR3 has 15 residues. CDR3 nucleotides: TGTGCCAGCAGCTTCAGTCTAGCGGGAGCTAACGAGCAGTTCTTC. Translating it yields CASSFSLAGANEQFF.

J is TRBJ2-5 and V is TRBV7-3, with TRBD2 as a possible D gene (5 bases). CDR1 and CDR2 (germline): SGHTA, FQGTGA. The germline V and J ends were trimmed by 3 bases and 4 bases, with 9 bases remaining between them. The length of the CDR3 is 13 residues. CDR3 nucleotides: TGTGCCAGCAGCTTTCGCGAGGGAGAGACCCAGTACTTC. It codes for CASSFREGETQYF.

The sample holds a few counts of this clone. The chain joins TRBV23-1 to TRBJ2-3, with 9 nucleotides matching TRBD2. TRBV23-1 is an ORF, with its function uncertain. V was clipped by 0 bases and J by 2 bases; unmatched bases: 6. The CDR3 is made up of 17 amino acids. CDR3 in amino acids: CASSQSTSGNYTDTQYF. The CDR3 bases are TGCGCCAGCAGTCAATCGACTAGCGGAAATTACACAGATACGCAGTATTTT.

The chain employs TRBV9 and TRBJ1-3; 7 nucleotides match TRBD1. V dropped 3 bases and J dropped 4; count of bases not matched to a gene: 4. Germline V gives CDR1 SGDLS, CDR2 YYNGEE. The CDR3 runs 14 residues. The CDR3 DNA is TGTGCCAGCAGCGCTAGGGGGCTCGGAAACACCATATATTTT. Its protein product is CASSARGLGNTIYF.

DNA for the CDR3: TGTGCCAGCAGCTTGGGGACTAGCGGGGCAGGAGAGACCCAGTACTTC. Its translation is CASSLGTSGAGETQYF. The chain employs TRBV5-6 and TRBJ2-5; TRBD2 matches 12 bases. J was trimmed by 4 bases and V by 0 bases; bases with no gene match: 4. Germline V CDR1 and CDR2: SGHDT, YYEEEE. The CDR3 loop spans 16 amino acids.

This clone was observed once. The CDR3: CAIRRGDRGPGNTIYF. The CDR3 DNA follows: TGTGCCATCAGACGGGGGGACAGGGGGCCTGGAAACACCATATATTTT. This chain connects TRBV10-3 to TRBJ1-3; TRBD1 aligns across 12 bases. The germline V gene encodes CDR1 ENHRY and CDR2 SYGVKD. V lost 6 bases to trimming and J lost 2 bases; unmatched junction nucleotides: 5. The CDR3 extends over 16 amino acids.

CDR3 coding DNA: TGTGCCTGGAGTCCCCAGGGGGCCTACACAGATACGCAGTATTTT. Amino acid sequence: CAWSPQGAYTDTQYF. The rearrangement joins TRBV30 to TRBJ2-3; 8 bases are a match to TRBD1. From germline, CDR1 is GTSNPN and CDR2 SVGIG (reference sequence). Germline trimming cut 2 bases from V and 2 bases from J; bases unmatched to any gene: 6. This CDR3 has 15 amino acids. Full variable domain (missing parts from reference TRBV30 and TRBJ2-3): SQTIHQWPATLVQPVGSPLSLECTVEGTSNPNLYWYRQAAGRGLQLLFYSVGIGQISSEVPQNLSASRPQDRQFILSSKKLLLSDSGFYLCAWSPQGAYTDTQYFGPGTRLTVL.

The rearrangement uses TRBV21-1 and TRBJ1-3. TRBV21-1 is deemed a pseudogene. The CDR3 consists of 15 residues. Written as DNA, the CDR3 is TGTGCCAGCAGCACCCGGGACCTCTCTGGAAACACCATATATTTT. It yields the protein CASSTRDLSGNTIYF.

CDR3 amino acids: CARDYLAGEQYF. The CDR3 nucleotides are TGTGCCAGAGACTATCTAGCGGGTGAGCAGTACTTC. V gene TRBV21-1 combines with J gene TRBJ2-7; the table calls TRBD2, which could not be checked here. TRBV21-1 constitutes a pseudogene. There are 12 residues in the CDR3.

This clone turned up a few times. CDR3 protein: CASSWTVGTEAFF. CDR3 DNA: TGTGCCAGCAGTTGGACAGTGGGGACTGAAGCTTTCTTT. The V gene is TRBV6-5, the J gene TRBJ1-1; D might be TRBD1 (6 bases). V shed 4 bases and J shed 5 bases, with 11 bases lying between them. CDR3 length equals 13 residues. CDR1 MNHEY and CDR2 SVGAGI come from the germline V gene.

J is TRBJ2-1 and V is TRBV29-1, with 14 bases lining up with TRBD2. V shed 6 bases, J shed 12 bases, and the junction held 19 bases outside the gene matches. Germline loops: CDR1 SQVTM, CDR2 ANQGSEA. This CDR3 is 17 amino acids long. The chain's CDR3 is CSVEPDRPGLAGVRQFF. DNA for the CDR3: TGCAGCGTAGAACCGGACAGACCGGGACTAGCGGGAGTAAGGCAGTTCTTC.

CDR3 DNA: TGTGCCTGGAGTGCCGCGGCCTCCCAGCCCCAGCATTTT. This sequence encodes CAWSAAASQPQHF. The chain couples TRBV30 to TRBJ1-5; no reliable D call. There are 13 residues in the CDR3. V shed 1 base and J shed 7 bases, with 11 bases lying between them. The germline V gene has CDR1 GTSNPN and CDR2 SVGIG (reference sequence).

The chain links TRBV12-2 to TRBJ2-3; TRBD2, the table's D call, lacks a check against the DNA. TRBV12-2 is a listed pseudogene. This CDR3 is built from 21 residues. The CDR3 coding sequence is TGTGCAAGTCGCTTAGCCAGAAGACTAGCGGGACATTCGACGACCACAGATACGCAGTATTTT. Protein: CASRLARRLAGHSTTTDTQYF.

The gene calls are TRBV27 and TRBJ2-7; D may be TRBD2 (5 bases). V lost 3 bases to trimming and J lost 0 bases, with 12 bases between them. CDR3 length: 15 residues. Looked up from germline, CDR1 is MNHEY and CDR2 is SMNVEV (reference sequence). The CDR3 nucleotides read TGTGCCAGCAGTTTCATGTGGGAGTCCTCCTACGAGCAGTACTTC. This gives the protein CASSFMWESSYEQYF.

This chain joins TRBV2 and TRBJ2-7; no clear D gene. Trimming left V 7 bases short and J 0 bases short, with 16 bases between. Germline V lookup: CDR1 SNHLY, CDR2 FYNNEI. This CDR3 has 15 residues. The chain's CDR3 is CASTPGGVGSYEQYF. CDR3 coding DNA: TGTGCCAGCACCCCTGGTGGGGTGGGCTCCTACGAGCAGTACTTC.

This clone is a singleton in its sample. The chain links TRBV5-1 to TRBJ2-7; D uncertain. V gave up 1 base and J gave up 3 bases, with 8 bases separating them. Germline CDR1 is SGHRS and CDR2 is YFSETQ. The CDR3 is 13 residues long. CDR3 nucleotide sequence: TGCGCCAGCAGCTTGTTTCAGAACTACGAGCAGTACTTC. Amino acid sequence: CASSLFQNYEQYF.

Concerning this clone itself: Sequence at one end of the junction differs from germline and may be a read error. The DNA for the CDR3 is TGTGCTAGCAGTTTCGGGACTAGCGGGAGTGTTGTACAAGAGACCCAGTACTTC. Encoded protein: CASSFGTSGSVVQETQYF. This sequence joins TRBV7-7 and TRBJ2-5, with 14 bases that match TRBD2. The germline V gene has CDR1 SSHAT and CDR2 FNYEAQ (reference sequence). CDR3 length: 18 amino acids.

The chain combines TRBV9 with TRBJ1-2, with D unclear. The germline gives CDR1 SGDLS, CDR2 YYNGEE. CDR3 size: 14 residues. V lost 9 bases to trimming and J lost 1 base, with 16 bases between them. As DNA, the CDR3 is TGTGCCACCGGCCGCGGGGAAAATAACTATGGCTACACCTTC. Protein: CATGRGENNYGYTF.

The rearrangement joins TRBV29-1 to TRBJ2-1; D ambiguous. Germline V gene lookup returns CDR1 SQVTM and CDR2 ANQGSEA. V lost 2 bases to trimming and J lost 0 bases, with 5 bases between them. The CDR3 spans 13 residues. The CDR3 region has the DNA TGCAGCGTTGAACGGGTCTCCTACAATGAGCAGTTCTTC. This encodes CSVERVSYNEQFF.

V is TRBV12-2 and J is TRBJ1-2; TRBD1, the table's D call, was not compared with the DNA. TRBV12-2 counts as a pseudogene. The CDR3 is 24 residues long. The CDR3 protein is CASRSLPKKRDSKSEDDSNYGYTF. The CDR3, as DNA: TGTGCAAGTCGCTCACTCCCCAAAAAACGGGACAGTAAAAGTGAGGATGATTCTAACTATGGCTACACCTTC.

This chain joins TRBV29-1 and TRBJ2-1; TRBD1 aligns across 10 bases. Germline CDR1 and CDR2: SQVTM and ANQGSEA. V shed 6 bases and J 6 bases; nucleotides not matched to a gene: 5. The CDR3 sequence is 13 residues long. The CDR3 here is CSVRQGAGNEQFF. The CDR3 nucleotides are TGCAGCGTCCGACAGGGGGCGGGCAATGAGCAGTTCTTC.

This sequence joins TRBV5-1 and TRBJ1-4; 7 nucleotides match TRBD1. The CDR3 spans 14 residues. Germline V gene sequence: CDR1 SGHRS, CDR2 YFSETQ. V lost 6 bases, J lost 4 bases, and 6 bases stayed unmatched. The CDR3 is CASTRQGVNEKLFF. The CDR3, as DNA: TGCGCCAGCACCCGACAGGGCGTTAATGAAAAACTGTTTTTT.